Reported below is one TCR beta chain. Its antigen is currently unknown. Through a sample-barcoded 5' primer and a J-beta primer mix, a second PCR was run for about 6 to 11 cycles. The authors tagged each cDNA molecule using a template-switch adaptor with 12 random nucleotides. TCRdb re-analysed the 5' RACE reads in MiXCR, keeping a single row per CDR3 protein. The sample lists fewer than 1.5 million distinct CDR3 sequences, roughly 45% occurring once. The sample belongs to a study of blood T cells in healthy people across ages. Study-level background: In model experiments, template switching was able to capture about one barcoded beta molecule for every two T cells that were present.

The study, taken as a whole, reports: Long-lived donors had more naive CD4+ cells and higher diversity than aged donors. Researchers said unsorted PBMCs prevented a conclusive naive versus antigen-experienced comparison.

The clonotype comes from a woman aged 18-29 years in good health. Sequenced input: blood.

The chain's CDR3 is CASSSTGTVLSGANVLTF. CDR3 DNA: TGTGCCAGCAGTTCGACCGGGACAGTCCTCTCTGGGGCCAACGTCCTGACTTTC. The chain has TRBV5-6 and TRBJ2-6; TRBD1 aligns across 7 bases. The ends lost 5 bases at V and 0 bases at J; junction bases unmatched: 11. The germline V gene has CDR1 SGHDT and CDR2 YYEEEE. The CDR3 consists of 18 residues.